What follows are 10 T cell receptor beta chains derived from one specimen sequenced in a study of human T cells and chemical hapten exposure. TCRdb re-analysed the RACE reads in MiXCR, keeping a single row per CDR3 protein. The table has around 200,000 distinct CDR3 sequences, nearly 30% seen once; the top ten hold nearly 3%. Time point given: pre-sensitization, week 0. As for treatment: therapeutic diphenylcyclopropenone sensitization with weekly scalp DPC. The sample in question was whole blood, obtained in connection with sensitization to the hapten diphenylcyclopropenone (DPC). The receptors derive from a woman aged 25 to 39 with alopecia areata. Some clones in this sample may be carry-over from other donors' samples.

The table lists this clonotype with a few counts. J is TRBJ1-1 and V is TRBV7-2, with 7 bases identical to TRBD1. Trimming took 7 bases from V and 3 from J; bases not matched to a gene: 8. CDR3 size: 14 residues. Germline loops: CDR1 SGHTA, CDR2 FQGNSA. Here the CDR3 reads CASTLQGGDTEAFF. CDR3 nucleotides: TGTGCCAGCACCCTCCAGGGGGGGGACACTGAAGCTTTCTTT.

The table lists this clonotype with a few counts. V and J are TRBV5-1 and TRBJ2-7, with TRBD2 matching over 14 bases. Germline CDR1 SGHRS, CDR2 YFSETQ. With 4 bases clipped from V and 5 bases from J, the junction kept 5 bases outside the gene matches. The CDR3 has 15 amino acids. This chain's CDR3 is CASSPGLAGVDEQYF. CDR3 nucleotides: TGCGCCAGCAGCCCGGGACTAGCGGGAGTCGACGAGCAGTACTTC.

This clonotype has a handful of counts. The rearrangement joins TRBV6-4 to TRBJ1-1; 8 nucleotides align to TRBD1. From germline, CDR1 is MRHNA and CDR2 SNTAGT. After removal of 2 bases from V and 5 bases from J, the junction contained 7 bases not matched to a gene. CDR3 length equals 15 residues. CDR3 sequence reads: CASSDGQGEGTEAFF. CDR3 DNA sequence: TGTGCCAGCAGTGACGGACAGGGCGAAGGGACTGAAGCTTTCTTT.

As for this clonotype: A much larger clone differs by one base, so this may be a read error. The chain employs TRBV7-2 and TRBJ2-2; D is undetermined. This CDR3 region has 15 residues. The germline gives CDR1 SGHTA, CDR2 FQGNSA. V was shortened by 2 bases and J by 1 base, with 8 bases between the two germline ends. Written as DNA, the CDR3 is TGTGCCAGCAGCTTATTTGGCTGGAACACCGGGGAGCTGTTTTTT. This gives the protein CASSLFGWNTGELFF.

The V call is TRBV28, the J call TRBJ2-1; D unresolved. This CDR3 comprises 14 residues. V lost 2 bases, J lost 0 bases, and 5 bases lay in between. CDR1 MDHEN and CDR2 SYDVKM come from the germline V gene. CDR3 DNA: TGTGCCAGCAGTTTAAAGGGCTCCTACAATGAGCAGTTCTTC. Protein product: CASSLKGSYNEQFF.

DNA for the CDR3: TGCAGTGCTAGAAAGGGGACCGGGGGGGCCTACGAGCAGTACTTC. Amino acid sequence: CSARKGTGGAYEQYF. The chain has TRBV20-1 and TRBJ2-7; 8 bases are shared with TRBD2. V was clipped by 2 bases and J by 2 bases; unmatched bases: 8. Germline V gene lookup returns CDR1 DFQATT and CDR2 SNEGSKA (reference sequence). The CDR3 spans 15 residues.

This clonotype was recorded a few times. The rearrangement uses TRBV6-2 or TRBV6-3 and TRBJ1-6; the D is unclear. Per germline, CDR1 MNHEY and CDR2 SVGEGT. V lost 4 bases and J lost 12, with 13 bases in between. CDR3 length: 13 amino acids. CDR3 in amino acids: CASSLGSRGPLHF. The CDR3 nucleotides are TGTGCCAGCAGTTTGGGCAGCCGCGGACCCCTCCACTTT.

V usage is TRBV28 and J usage is TRBJ1-3, with 7 bases lining up with TRBD1. J was trimmed by 5 bases and V by 8 bases; bases with no gene match: 12. The CDR3 has 15 amino acids. Germline assignment: CDR1 MDHEN and CDR2 SYDVKM. The CDR3 region is CASLLVGQARNTIYF. The CDR3 DNA reads as TGTGCCAGCCTCCTTGTAGGACAGGCTAGAAACACCATATATTTT. Full variable domain (remainder filled in from reference TRBV28 and TRBJ1-3): DVKVTQSSRYLVKRTGEKVFLECVQDMDHENMFWYRQDPGLGLRLIYFSYDVKMKEKGDIPEGYSVSREKKERFSLILESASTNQTSMYLCASLLVGQARNTIYFGEGSWLTVV.

This clonotype was recorded a few times. The chain uses TRBV28 and TRBJ2-7; TRBD1 agrees at 10 bases. The V and J ends lost 6 bases and 7 bases, in that order; junction bases with no gene match: 6. The CDR3 loop spans 13 amino acids. Germline V gives CDR1 MDHEN, CDR2 SYDVKM. The CDR3 region is CASRGQGFGEQYF. For the CDR3, the DNA is TGTGCCAGCAGGGGACAGGGGTTCGGGGAGCAGTACTTC.

The chain employs TRBV9 and TRBJ2-7; 7 bases agree with TRBD1. Trimming took 3 bases from V and 0 from J; bases not matched to a gene: 3. The CDR3 runs to 14 residues. Germline V lookup: CDR1 SGDLS, CDR2 YYNGEE. The CDR3 reads CASSAGQHSYEQYF. As DNA, the CDR3 is TGTGCCAGCAGCGCGGGACAGCACTCCTACGAGCAGTACTTC.